This TCR beta chain came from a study of T cell changes during pregnancy in multiple sclerosis. This clone was found once. Measured with immunoSEQ multiplex PCR; TCRdb has only the in-frame clones, and not every one. The sample includes tens of thousands of clones, approximately 90% seen only once; the top ten take 0.58%. The CDR3 sequence is 15 residues long. CDR1 is LNHNV and CDR2 is YYDKDF in the germline V gene (reference sequence). V lost 5 bases, J lost 3 bases, and 17 bases lay in between. The chain carries TRBV15 and TRBJ2-7, with D possibly matching TRBD1 (5 bases). The receptor's source is a female donor with multiple sclerosis, enrolled in a pregnancy study. The sequencing here drew on CD4+ T cells from peripheral blood mononuclear cells, taken in the first trimester of pregnancy. This chain's CDR3 is CATSLIDSPNYEQYF. Written as DNA, the CDR3 is TGTGCCACCAGCCTTATCGACAGTCCCAACTACGAGCAGTACTTC.